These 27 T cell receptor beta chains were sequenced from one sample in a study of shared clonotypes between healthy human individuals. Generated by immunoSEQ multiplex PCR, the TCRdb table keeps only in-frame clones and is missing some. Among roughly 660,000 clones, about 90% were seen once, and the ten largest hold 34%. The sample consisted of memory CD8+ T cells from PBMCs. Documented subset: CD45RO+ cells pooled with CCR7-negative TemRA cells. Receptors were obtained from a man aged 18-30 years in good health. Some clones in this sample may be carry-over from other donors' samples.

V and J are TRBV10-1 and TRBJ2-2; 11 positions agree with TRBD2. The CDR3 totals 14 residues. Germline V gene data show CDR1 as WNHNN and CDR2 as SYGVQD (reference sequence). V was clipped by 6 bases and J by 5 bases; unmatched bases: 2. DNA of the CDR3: TGCGCCAGCAGCCCTAGCGGGGGGACCGGGGAGCTGTTTTTT. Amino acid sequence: CASSPSGGTGELFF.

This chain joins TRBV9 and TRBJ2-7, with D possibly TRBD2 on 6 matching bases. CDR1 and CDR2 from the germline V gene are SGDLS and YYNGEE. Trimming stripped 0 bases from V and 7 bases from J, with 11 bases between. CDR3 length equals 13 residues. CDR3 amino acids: CASSVGFREEQYF. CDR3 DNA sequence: TGTGCCAGCAGCGTAGGGTTCCGGGAGGAGCAGTACTTC.

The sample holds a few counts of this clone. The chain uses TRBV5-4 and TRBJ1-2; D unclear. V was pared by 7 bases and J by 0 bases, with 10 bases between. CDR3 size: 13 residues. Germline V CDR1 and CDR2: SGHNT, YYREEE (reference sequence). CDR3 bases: TGTGCCAGCGGCGAGTTAGCTAACTATGGCTACACCTTC. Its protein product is CASGELANYGYTF. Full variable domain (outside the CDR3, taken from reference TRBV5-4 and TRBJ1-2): ETGVTQSPTHLIKTRGQQVTLRCSSQSGHNTVSWYQQALGQGPQFIFQYYREEENGRGNFPPRFSGLQFPNYSSELNVNALELDDSALYLCASGELANYGYTFGSGTRLTVV.

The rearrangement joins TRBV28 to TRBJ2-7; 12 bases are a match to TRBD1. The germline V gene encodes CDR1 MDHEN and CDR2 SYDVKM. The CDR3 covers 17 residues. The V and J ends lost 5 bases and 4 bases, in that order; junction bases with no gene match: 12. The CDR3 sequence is CASSPHIRDRGPYEQYF. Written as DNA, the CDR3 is TGTGCCAGCAGTCCTCATATACGGGACAGGGGGCCTTACGAGCAGTACTTC.

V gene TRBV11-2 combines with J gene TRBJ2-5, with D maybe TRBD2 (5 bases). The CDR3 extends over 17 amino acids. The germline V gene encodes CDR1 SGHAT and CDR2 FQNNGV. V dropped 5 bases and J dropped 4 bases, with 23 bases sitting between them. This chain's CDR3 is CASSPGRRADRGETQYF. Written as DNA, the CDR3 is TGTGCCAGCAGCCCCGGTCGGCGGGCTGATCGGGGAGAGACCCAGTACTTC.

The CDR3 sequence: CASSLRESGELFF. The CDR3 DNA is TGTGCCAGCAGCTTGAGGGAGTCCGGGGAGCTGTTTTTT. The chain recombines TRBV7-6 with TRBJ2-2; the D gene is possibly TRBD2 (5 bases). The V and J ends lost 3 bases and 6 bases respectively, with 8 bases between them. CDR1 is SGHVS, CDR2 FNYEAQ, per germline. The CDR3 is 13 amino acids.

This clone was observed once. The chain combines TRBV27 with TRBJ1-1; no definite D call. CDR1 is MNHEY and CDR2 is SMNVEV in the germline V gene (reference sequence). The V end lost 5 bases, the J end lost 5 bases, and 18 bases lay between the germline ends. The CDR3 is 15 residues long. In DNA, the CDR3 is TGTGCCAGCAGTCCCCCCCGTGTCGGGCATACTGAAGCTTTCTTT. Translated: CASSPPRVGHTEAFF.

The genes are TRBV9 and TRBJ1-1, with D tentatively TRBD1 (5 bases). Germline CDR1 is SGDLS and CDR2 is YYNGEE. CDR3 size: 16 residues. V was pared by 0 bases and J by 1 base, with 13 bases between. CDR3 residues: CASSVDGRTPNTEAFF. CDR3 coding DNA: TGTGCCAGCAGCGTAGATGGCAGGACACCGAACACTGAAGCTTTCTTT. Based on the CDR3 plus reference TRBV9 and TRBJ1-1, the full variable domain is DSGVTQTPKHLITATGQRVTLRCSPRSGDLSVYWYQQSLDQGLQFLIQYYNGEERAKGNILERFSAQQFPDLHSELNLSSLELGDSALYFCASSVDGRTPNTEAFFGQGTRLTVV.

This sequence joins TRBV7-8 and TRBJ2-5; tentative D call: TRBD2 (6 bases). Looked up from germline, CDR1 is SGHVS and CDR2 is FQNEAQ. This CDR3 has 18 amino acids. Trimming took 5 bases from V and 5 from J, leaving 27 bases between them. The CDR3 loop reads CASSPTLIGGVSGETQYF. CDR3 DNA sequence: TGTGCCAGCAGCCCCACCCTGATCGGGGGAGTAAGCGGGGAGACCCAGTACTTC.

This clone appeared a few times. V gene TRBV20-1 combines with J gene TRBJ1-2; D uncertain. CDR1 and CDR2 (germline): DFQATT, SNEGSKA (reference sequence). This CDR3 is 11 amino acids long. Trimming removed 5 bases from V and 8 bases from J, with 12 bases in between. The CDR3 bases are TGCAGTGCTCGTTCCCCGCGGGGCTACACCTTC. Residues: CSARSPRGYTF.

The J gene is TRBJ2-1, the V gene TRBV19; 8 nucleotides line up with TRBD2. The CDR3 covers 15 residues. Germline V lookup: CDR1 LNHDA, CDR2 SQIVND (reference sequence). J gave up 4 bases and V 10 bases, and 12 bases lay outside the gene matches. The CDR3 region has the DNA TGTGCCACCTGTGTCCGGGAGGGACCATACAATGAGCAGTTCTTC. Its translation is CATCVREGPYNEQFF.

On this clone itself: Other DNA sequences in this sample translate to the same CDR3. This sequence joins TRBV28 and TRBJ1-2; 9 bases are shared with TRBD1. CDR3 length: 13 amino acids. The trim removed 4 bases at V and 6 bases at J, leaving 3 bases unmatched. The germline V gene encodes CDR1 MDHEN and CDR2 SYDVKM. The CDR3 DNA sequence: TGTGCCAGCAGTTCGGACAGGGGCCATGGCTACACCTTC. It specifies CASSSDRGHGYTF.

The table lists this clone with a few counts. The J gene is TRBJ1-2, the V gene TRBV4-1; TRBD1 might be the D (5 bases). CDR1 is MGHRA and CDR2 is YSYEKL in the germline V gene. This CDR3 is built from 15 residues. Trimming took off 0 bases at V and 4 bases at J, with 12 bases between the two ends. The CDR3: CASSQEGRQLYGYTF. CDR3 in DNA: TGCGCCAGCAGCCAAGAGGGCAGACAGCTCTATGGCTACACCTTC.

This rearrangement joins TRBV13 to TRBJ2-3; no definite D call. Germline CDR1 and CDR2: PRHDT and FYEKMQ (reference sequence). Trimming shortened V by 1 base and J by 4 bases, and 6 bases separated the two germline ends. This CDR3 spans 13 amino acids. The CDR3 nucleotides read TGTGCCAGCAGCTTAGACCGGGCAGATACGCAGTATTTT. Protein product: CASSLDRADTQYF.

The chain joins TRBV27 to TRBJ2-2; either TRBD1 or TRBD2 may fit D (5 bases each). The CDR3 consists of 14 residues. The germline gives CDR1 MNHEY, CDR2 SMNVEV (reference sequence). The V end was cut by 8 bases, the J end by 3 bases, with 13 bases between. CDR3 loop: CASAIRGYTGELFF. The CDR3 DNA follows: TGTGCCAGCGCCATACGGGGCTACACCGGGGAGCTGTTTTTT.

The DNA of the CDR3 is TGTGCCAGCAGTTTGAGGACCGGGGAGCTGTTTTTT. The encoded protein is CASSLRTGELFF. V is TRBV27 and J is TRBJ2-2; no definite D call. V was shortened by 3 bases and J by 5 bases, with 4 bases between the two germline ends. The CDR3 contains 12 residues. Germline V gene sequence: CDR1 MNHEY, CDR2 SMNVEV (reference sequence).

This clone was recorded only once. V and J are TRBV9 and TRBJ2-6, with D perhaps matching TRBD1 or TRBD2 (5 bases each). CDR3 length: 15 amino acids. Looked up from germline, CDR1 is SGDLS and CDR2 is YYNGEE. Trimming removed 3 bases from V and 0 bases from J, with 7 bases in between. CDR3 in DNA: TGTGCCAGCAGCGGGGGACGCTCTGGGGCCAACGTCCTGACTTTC. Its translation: CASSGGRSGANVLTF.

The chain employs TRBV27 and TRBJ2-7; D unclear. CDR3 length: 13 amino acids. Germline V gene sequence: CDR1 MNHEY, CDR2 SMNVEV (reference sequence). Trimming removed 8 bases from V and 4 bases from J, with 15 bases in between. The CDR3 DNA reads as TGTGCCAGCGGCCACGGGCAAAAATACGAGCAGTACTTC. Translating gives CASGHGQKYEQYF.

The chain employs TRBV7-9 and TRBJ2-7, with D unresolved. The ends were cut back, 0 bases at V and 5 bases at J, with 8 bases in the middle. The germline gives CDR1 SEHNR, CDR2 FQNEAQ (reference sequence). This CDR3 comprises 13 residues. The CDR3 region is CASSLAGIHEQYF. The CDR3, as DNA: TGTGCCAGCAGCTTAGCGGGAATTCACGAGCAGTACTTC.

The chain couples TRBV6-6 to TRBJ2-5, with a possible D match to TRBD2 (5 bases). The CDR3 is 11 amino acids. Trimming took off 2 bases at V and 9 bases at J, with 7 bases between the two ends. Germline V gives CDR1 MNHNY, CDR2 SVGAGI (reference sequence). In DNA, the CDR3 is TGTGCCAGCAGTTACGGGAGTTCCCAGTACTTC. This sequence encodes CASSYGSSQYF.

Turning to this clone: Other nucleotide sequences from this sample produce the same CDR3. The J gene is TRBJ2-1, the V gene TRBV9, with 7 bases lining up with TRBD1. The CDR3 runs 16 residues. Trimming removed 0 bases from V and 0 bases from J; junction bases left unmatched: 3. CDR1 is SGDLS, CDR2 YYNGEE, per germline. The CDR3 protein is CASSVDPGGSYNEQFF. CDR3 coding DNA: TGTGCCAGCAGCGTAGATCCAGGGGGCTCCTACAATGAGCAGTTCTTC.

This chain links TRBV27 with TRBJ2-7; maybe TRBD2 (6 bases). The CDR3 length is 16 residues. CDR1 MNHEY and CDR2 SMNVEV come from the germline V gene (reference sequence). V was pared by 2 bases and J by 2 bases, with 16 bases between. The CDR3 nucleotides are TGTGCCAGCAGTTTAATTTGGGGGGATCGGGCCTACGAGCAGTACTTC. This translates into CASSLIWGDRAYEQYF.

The CDR3 is CASSQGTSGIDEQFF. CDR3 sequence (DNA): TGCGCCAGCAGCCAAGGGACTAGCGGGATTGATGAGCAGTTCTTC. The gene calls are TRBV4-3 and TRBJ2-1; 12 bases line up with TRBD2. The J segment lost 8 bases and the V segment lost 1 base, leaving 3 bases of the junction unmatched. The V gene's germline CDR1 is LGHNA and CDR2 YSLEER. The CDR3 has 15 amino acids.

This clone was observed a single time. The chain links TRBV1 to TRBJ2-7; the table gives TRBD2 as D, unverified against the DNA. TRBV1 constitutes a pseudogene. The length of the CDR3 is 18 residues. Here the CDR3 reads CTSSQAGTSGSSSYEQYF. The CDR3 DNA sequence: TGCACCAGCAGCCAAGCCGGGACTAGCGGGTCTAGCTCCTACGAGCAGTACTTC.

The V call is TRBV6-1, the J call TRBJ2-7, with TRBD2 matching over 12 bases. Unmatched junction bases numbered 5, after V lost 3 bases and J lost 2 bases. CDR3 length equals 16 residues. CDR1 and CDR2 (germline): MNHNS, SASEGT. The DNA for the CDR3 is TGTGCCAGCAGTGAGGGTTGGACTAGCGGGGCCTACGAGCAGTACTTC. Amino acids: CASSEGWTSGAYEQYF.

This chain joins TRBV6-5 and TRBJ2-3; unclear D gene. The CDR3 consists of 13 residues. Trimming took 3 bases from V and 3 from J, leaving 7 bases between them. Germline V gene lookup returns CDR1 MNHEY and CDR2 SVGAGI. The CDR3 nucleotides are TGTGCCAGCAGTTATAACCCTACAGATACGCAGTATTTT. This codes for CASSYNPTDTQYF.

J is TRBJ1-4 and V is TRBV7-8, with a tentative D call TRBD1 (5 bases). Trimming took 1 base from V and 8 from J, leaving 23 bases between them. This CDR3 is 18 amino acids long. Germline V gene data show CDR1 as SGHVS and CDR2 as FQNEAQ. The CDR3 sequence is CASSLVVGDLPIGEKLFF. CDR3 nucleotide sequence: TGTGCCAGCAGCTTAGTGGTCGGGGACCTCCCCATTGGGGAAAAACTGTTTTTT.